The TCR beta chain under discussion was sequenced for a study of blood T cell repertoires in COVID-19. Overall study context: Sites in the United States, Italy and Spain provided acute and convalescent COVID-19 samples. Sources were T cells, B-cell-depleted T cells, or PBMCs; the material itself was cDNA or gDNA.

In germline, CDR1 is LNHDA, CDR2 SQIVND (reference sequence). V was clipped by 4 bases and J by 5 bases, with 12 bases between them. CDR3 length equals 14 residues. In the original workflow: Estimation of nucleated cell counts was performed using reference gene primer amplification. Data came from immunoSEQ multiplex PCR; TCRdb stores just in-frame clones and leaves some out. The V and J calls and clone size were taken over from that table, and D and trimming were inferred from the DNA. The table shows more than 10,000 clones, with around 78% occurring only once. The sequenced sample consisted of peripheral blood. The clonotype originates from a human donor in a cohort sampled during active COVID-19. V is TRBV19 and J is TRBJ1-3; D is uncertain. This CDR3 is CASSTIGLRNTIYF. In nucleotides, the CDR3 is TGTGCCAGTAGTACCATCGGACTAAGAAACACCATATATTTT.